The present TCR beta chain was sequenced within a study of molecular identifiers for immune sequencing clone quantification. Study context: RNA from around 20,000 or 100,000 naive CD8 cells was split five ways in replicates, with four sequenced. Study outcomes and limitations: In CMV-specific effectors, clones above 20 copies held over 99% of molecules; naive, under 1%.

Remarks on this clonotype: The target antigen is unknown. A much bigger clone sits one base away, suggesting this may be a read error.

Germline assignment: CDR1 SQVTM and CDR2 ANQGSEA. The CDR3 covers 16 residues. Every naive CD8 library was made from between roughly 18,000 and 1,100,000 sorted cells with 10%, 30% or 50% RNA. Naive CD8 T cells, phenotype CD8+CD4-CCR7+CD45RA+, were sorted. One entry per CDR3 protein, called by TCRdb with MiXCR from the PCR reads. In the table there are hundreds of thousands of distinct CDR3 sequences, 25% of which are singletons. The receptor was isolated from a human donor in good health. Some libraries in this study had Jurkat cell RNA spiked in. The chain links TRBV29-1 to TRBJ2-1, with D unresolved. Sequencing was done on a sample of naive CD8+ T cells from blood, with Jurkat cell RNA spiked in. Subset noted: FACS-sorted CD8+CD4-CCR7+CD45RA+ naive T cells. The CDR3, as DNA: TGCAGCGTTGAGTATCCGCCCCCCGAGGTATACATTGAGCAGTTCTTC. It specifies CSVEYPPPEVYIEQFF.